This T cell receptor (beta chain) originates from a study of OX40 agonist ivuxolimab in advanced cancers. Study context: The study gave patients intravenous ivuxolimab at 0.01 to 10 mg/kg every 2 weeks. Averaging roughly 60 years in age, with a range of roughly 20 to 90, the cohort was 65% to 85% male.

The method was immunoSEQ multiplex PCR; TCRdb's version includes in-frame clones alone and lacks a portion of them. The sample includes approximately 52,000 clones, around 94% of them seen just once. This clone was counted once. This clonotype was sampled from an adult with an advanced solid tumor such as melanoma, head and neck, liver or kidney cancer. Specimen: CD4+ or CD8+ T cells sorted from blood, collected in a trial of the OX40 agonist ivuxolimab.

CDR3 sequence reads: CASREMGYEQYF. As DNA, the CDR3 is TGTGCCAGCAGGGAGATGGGTTACGAGCAGTACTTC. The rearrangement uses TRBV6-5 and TRBJ2-7; D remains ambiguous. V lost 6 bases and J lost 4, with 10 bases in between. The germline gives CDR1 MNHEY, CDR2 SVGAGI. The CDR3 totals 12 residues.